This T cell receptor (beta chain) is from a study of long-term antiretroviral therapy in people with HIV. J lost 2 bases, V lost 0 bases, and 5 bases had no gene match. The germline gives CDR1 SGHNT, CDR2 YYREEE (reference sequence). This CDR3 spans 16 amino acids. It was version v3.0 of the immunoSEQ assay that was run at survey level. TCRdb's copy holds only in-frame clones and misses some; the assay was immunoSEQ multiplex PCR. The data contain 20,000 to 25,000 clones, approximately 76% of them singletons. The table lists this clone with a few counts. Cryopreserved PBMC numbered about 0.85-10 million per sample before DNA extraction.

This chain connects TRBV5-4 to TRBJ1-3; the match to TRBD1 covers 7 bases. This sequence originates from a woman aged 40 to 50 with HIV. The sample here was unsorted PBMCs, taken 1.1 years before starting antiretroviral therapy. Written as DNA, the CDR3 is TGTGCCAGCAGCTTGGAGGGGAGGGGGCCTGGAAACACCATATATTTT. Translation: CASSLEGRGPGNTIYF.